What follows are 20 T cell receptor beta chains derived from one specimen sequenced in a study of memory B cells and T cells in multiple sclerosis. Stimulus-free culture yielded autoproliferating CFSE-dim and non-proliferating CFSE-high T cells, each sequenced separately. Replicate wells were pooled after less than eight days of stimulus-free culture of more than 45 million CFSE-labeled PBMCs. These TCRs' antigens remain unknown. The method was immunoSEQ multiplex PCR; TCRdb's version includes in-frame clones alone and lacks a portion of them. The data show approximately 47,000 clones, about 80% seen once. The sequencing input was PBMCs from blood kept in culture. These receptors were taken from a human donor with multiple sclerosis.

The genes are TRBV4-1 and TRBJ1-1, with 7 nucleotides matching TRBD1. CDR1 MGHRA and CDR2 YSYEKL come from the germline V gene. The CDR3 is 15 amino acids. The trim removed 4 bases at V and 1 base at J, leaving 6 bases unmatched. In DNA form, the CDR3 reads TGCGCCAGCAGCCGAGACAGGGCCCGGAACACTGAAGCTTTCTTT. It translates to CASSRDRARNTEAFF.

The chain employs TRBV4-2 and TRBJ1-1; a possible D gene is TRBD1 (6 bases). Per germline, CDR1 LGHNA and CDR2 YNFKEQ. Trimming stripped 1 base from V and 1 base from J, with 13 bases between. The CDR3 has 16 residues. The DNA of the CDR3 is TGTGCCAGCAGCCAAGTGGCTCGGGGACAGAACACTGAAGCTTTCTTT. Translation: CASSQVARGQNTEAFF.

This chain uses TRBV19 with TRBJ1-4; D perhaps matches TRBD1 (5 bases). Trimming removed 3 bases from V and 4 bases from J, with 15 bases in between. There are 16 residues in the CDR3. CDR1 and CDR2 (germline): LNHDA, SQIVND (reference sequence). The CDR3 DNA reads TGTGCCAGTAGTATGACGCGACAGCACTTTAATGAAAAACTGTTTTTT. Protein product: CASSMTRQHFNEKLFF. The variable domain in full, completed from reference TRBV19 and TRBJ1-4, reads DGGITQSPKYLFRKEGQNVTLSCEQNLNHDAMYWYRQDPGQGLRLIYYSQIVNDFQKGDIAEGYSVSREKKESFPLTVTSAQKNPTAFYLCASSMTRQHFNEKLFFGSGTQLSVL.

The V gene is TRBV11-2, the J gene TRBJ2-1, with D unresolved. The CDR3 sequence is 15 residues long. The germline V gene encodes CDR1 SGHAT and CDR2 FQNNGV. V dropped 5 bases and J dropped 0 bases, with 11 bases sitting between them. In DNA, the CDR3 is TGTGCCAGCAGCAGTAAATTGAGCTCCTACAATGAGCAGTTCTTC. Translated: CASSSKLSSYNEQFF.

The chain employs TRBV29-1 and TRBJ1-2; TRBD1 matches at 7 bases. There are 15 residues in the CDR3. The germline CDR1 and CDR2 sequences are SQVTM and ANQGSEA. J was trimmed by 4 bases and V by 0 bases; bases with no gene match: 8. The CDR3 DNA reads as TGCAGCGTTGAAGACGTGGGCAGGGGGACCTATGGCTACACCTTC. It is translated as CSVEDVGRGTYGYTF. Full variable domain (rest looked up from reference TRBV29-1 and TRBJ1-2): SAVISQKPSRDICQRGTSLTIQCQVDSQVTMMFWYRQQPGQSLTLIATANQGSEATYESGFVIDKFPISRPNLTFSTLTVSNMSPEDSSIYLCSVEDVGRGTYGYTFGSGTRLTVV.

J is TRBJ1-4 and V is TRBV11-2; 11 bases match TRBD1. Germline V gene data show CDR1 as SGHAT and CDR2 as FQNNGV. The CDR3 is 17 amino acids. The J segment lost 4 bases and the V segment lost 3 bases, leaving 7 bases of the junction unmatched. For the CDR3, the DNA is TGTGCCAGCAGCTTCTGGACAGGGGGCGCGGATAATGAAAAACTGTTTTTT. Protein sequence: CASSFWTGGADNEKLFF.

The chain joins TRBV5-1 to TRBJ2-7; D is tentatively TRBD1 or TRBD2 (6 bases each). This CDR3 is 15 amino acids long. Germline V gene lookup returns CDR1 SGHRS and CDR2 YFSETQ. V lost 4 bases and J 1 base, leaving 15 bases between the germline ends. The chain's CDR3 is CASSAMGGASYEQYF. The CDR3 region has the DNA TGCGCCAGCAGCGCGATGGGGGGCGCGTCCTACGAGCAGTACTTC.

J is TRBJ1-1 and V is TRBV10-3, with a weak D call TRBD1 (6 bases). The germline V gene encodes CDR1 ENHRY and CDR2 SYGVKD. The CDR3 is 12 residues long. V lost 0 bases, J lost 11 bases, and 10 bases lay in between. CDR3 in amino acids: CAISESQGNAFF. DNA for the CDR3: TGTGCCATCAGTGAGTCACAGGGTAACGCTTTCTTT.

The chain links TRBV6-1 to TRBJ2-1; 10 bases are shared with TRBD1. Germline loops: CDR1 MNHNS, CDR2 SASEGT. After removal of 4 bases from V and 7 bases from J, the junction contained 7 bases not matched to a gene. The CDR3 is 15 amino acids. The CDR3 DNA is TGTGCCAGCAGTGTTTTGGACAGGGGGGGTAATGAGCAGTTCTTC. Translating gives CASSVLDRGGNEQFF.

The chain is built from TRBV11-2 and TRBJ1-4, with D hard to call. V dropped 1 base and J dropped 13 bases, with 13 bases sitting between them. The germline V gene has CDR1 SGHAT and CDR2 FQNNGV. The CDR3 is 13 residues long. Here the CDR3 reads CASSLALVGGLFF. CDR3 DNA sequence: TGTGCCAGCAGCTTAGCCCTTGTAGGAGGACTGTTTTTT.

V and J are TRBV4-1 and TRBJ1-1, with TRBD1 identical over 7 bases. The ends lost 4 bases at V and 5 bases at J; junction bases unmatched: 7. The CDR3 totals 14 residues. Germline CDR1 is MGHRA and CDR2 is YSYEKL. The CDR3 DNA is TGCGCCAGCAGCCCCGGACAGGCGGATACTGAAGCTTTCTTT. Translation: CASSPGQADTEAFF.

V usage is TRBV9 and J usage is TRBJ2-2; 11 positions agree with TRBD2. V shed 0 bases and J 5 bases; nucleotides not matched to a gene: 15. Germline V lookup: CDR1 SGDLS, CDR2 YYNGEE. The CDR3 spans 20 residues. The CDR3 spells CASSVAPSGGFFGRTGELFF. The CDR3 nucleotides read TGTGCCAGCAGCGTAGCCCCTAGCGGGGGGTTCTTCGGGCGGACCGGGGAGCTGTTTTTT.

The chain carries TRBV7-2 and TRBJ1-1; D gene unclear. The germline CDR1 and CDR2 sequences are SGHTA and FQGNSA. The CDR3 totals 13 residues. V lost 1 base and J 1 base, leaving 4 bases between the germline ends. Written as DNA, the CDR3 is TGTGCCAGCAGCTTAGAAGGGAACACTGAAGCTTTCTTT. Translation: CASSLEGNTEAFF. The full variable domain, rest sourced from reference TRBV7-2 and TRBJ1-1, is GAGVSQSPSNKVTEKGKDVELRCDPISGHTALYWYRQSLGQGLEFLIYFQGNSAPDKSGLPSDRFSAERTGGSVSTLTIQRTQQEDSAVYLCASSLEGNTEAFFGQGTRLTVV.

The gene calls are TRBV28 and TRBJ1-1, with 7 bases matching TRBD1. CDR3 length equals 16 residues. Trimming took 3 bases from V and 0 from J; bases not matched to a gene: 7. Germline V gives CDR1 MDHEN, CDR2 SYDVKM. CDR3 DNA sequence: TGTGCCAGCAGTTTGAGGGGGCGCCTTATGAACACTGAAGCTTTCTTT. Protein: CASSLRGRLMNTEAFF.

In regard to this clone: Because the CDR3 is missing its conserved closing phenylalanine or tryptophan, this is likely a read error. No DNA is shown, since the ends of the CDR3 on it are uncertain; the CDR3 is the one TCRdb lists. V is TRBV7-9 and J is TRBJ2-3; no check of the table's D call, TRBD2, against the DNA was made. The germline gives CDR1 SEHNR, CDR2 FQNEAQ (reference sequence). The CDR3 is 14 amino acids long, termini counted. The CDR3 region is CASSPSGSPHQLAC.

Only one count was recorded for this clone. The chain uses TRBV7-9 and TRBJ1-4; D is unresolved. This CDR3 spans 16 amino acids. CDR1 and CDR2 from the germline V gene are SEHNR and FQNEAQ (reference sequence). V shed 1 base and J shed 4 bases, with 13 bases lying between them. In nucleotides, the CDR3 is TGTGCCAGCAGCTTAGAAGCCAGCCTTTTTAATGAAAAACTGTTTTTT. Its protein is CASSLEASLFNEKLFF.

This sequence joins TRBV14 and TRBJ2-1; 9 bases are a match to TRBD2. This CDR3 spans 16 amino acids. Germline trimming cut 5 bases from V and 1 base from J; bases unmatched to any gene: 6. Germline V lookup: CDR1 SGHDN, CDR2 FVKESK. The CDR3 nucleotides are TGTGCCAGCAGCGGGCTAGCGGGGAGATCCTACAATGAGCAGTTCTTC. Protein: CASSGLAGRSYNEQFF.

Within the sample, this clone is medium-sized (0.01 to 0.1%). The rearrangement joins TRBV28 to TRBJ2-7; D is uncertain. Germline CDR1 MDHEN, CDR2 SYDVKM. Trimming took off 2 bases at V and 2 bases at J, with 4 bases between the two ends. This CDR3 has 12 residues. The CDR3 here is CASSLRAYEQYF. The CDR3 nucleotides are TGTGCCAGCAGTTTAAGGGCCTACGAGCAGTACTTC.

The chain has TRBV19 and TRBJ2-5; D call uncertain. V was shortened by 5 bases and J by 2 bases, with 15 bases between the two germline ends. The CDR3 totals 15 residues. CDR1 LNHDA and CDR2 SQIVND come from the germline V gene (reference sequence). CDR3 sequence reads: CASSLAAEPQETQYF. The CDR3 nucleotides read TGTGCCAGTAGTCTGGCGGCAGAACCTCAAGAGACCCAGTACTTC.

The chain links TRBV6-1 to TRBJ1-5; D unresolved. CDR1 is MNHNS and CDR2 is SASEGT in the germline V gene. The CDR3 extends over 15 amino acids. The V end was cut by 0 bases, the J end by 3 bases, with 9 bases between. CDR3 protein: CASSEAHGNNQPQHF. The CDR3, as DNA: TGTGCCAGCAGTGAAGCGCACGGGAACAATCAGCCCCAGCATTTT.